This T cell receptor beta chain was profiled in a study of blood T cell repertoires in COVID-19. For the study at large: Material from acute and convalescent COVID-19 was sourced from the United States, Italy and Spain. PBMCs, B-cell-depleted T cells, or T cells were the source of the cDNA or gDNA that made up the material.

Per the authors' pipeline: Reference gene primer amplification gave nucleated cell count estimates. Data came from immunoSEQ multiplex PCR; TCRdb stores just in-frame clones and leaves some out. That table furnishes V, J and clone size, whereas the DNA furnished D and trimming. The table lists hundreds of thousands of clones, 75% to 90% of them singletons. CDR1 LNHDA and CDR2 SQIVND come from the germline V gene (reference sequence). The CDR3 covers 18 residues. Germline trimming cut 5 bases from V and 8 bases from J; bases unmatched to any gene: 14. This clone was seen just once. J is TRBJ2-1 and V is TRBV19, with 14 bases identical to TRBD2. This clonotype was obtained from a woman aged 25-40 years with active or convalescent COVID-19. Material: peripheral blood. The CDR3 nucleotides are TGTGCCAGTAGTGCACCGGGACTAGCGGGAGTCCGGTCCCATGAGCAGTTCTTC. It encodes CASSAPGLAGVRSHEQFF.